This T cell receptor beta chain was observed in a study of blood T cell repertoires in COVID-19. On this clone itself: The sample holds other DNA sequences that translate to the same CDR3.

Methods used by the authors: For nucleated cells, counts were estimated from reference gene primer amplification. Data came from immunoSEQ multiplex PCR; TCRdb stores just in-frame clones and leaves some out. V, J and clone size reflect that table, while D and trimming were determined from the DNA. Of more than 65,000 clones detected, approximately 80% appear once; the ten largest clones hold more than 9.5%. Sample: peripheral blood. This receptor was taken from a woman older than 75 with acute or convalescent COVID-19.

The CDR3 loop is CAWSVQVNTEAFF. The CDR3 region has the DNA TGTGCCTGGAGTGTACAGGTAAACACTGAAGCTTTCTTT. The gene calls are TRBV30 and TRBJ1-1; weak D call: TRBD1 (5 bases). The CDR3 has 13 residues. The germline CDR1 and CDR2 sequences are GTSNPN and SVGIG (reference sequence). V was cut by 0 bases and J by 2 bases, with 7 bases left in between.